The 16 T cell receptor beta chains listed next were all sequenced from one sample in a study of tumor-infiltrating lymphocytes in primary liver carcinoma. TCR beta cDNA was prepared out of roughly 500 ng total RNA by means of a constant-region primer. Libraries for TCR beta were built through three nested multiplex PCR rounds, which together made up a slightly modified ARM-PCR procedure. The first two PCR rounds, approximately 10 cycles each, used TRBV1-TRBV30 forward primers and a C-beta reverse primer. TCRdb independently ran MiXCR on the multiplex PCR reads; one entry per CDR3 protein. The top ten clones hold roughly a quarter of a sample with 50,000 or so distinct CDR3 sequences, 70% to 80% of them seen once. Scientists recovered RNA and DNA together from roughly 18-30 mg of unsorted bulk tissue. The material sequenced was liver tumor tissue from sampling region 5. Subset reported: tumor region T5, tumor centre. Source of these receptors: a man in his forties or fifties with primary liver carcinoma and hepatitis B virus infection.

This clonotype is medium-sized (0.01 to 0.1%) within its sample. This sequence joins TRBV10-3 and TRBJ2-1; D possibly corresponds to TRBD2 (5 bases). Germline V gene lookup returns CDR1 ENHRY and CDR2 SYGVKD. This CDR3 region has 15 residues. Trimming cost V 6 bases and J 1 base, with 13 bases left between them. CDR3 DNA sequence: TGTGCCATCAGCCCGACTATCCAATCCTACAATGAGCAGTTCTTC. Translating gives CAISPTIQSYNEQFF.

As for this clonotype: One end of the junction varies from germline; a read error may be responsible. The chain has TRBV29-1 and TRBJ2-1, with 8 positions matching TRBD2. Germline V gene data show CDR1 as SQVTM and CDR2 as ANQGSEA. This CDR3 comprises 13 residues. CDR3 residues: CSVQSTSGNEQFF. DNA for the CDR3: TGCAGCGTCCAATCAACTAGCGGCAATGAGCAATTCTTC.

This clonotype appeared once. Given the absence of the conserved phenylalanine or tryptophan at the CDR3 end, a read error is likely. The chain carries TRBV13 and TRBJ1-5; D is uncertain. The germline V and J ends were trimmed by 3 bases and 5 bases, with 11 bases remaining between them. The CDR3 is 14 residues long. Germline-derived CDR1 and CDR2 are PRHDT and FYEKMQ (reference sequence). CDR3 sequence reads: CASSLGGSHQPQHL. The CDR3 DNA is TGTGCCAGCAGCTTGGGAGGGTCTCATCAGCCCCAGCATCTT.

This clonotype was counted at least ten times. This chain links TRBV30 with TRBJ2-1; possibly TRBD1 for D (6 bases). The V gene's germline CDR1 is GTSNPN and CDR2 SVGIG (reference sequence). The V and J ends lost 2 bases and 9 bases respectively, with 17 bases between them. The CDR3 covers 14 residues. The CDR3 protein is CAWSKGDHLTEQFF. CDR3 sequence (DNA): TGTGCCTGGAGTAAGGGGGACCACCTAACTGAGCAGTTCTTC.

Note on this clonotype: The final CDR3 position lacks the conserved phenylalanine or tryptophan, pointing to a likely read error. The gene calls are TRBV29-1 and TRBJ2-7; no definite D call. CDR1 and CDR2 from the germline V gene are SQVTM and ANQGSEA. Trimming pared 4 bases from V and 7 bases from J, leaving 11 bases between. The CDR3 runs 11 residues. CDR3 protein: CSVVWASEQYL. In DNA form, the CDR3 reads TGCAGCGTTGTTTGGGCTTCAGAGCAGTACCTC.

Points on this clonotype: One end of the junction fails to match germline, which may point to a read error. V gene TRBV14 combines with J gene TRBJ2-1; TRBD2 matches 8 bases. Germline CDR1 reads SGHDN; CDR2 reads FVKESK. The CDR3 is 16 residues long. In nucleotides, the CDR3 is TGTACCAGCAGTGCCGTAGCGGGGTGGCTAAACAATGAGCAGTTCTTC. Its translation is CTSSAVAGWLNNEQFF.

A note on this clonotype: A much more abundant neighbour one base away suggests this may be a read error. This rearrangement joins TRBV2 to TRBJ2-7; maybe TRBD2 (6 bases). The CDR3 is made up of 13 amino acids. Between the trimmed V and J ends, which lost 7 bases and 3 bases, there was a span of 13 bases. Germline V gives CDR1 SNHLY, CDR2 FYNNEI. The CDR3 here is CASTGGPGYEQYF. CDR3 DNA: TGTGCCAGCACCGGGGGACCAGGCTACGAGCAGTACTTC.

A single count supports this clonotype. At one boundary the junction diverges from the germline segment, which might be a read error. This chain joins TRBV11-1 and TRBJ2-1, with 11 bases that match TRBD2. The CDR3 contains 16 residues. Looked up from germline, CDR1 is SGHAT and CDR2 is FQDESV (reference sequence). The CDR3 DNA sequence: TGTGGCAGTAGCTTAAGCAGGGGACTAGCGGTTAATAAGCAGTTCTTT. The encoded protein is CGSSLSRGLAVNKQFF.

This chain links TRBV6-5 with TRBJ2-7; TRBD1 is a possible D gene (5 bases). Germline V lookup: CDR1 MNHEY, CDR2 SVGAGI. CDR3 length equals 14 residues. Trimming left V 9 bases short and J 2 bases short, with 17 bases between. The CDR3 coding sequence is TGTGCCAGAAGGCTGATGACAGCTACCTACGAGCAGTACTTC. Residues: CARRLMTATYEQYF.

As for this clonotype: The CDR3 does not close with the conserved phenylalanine or tryptophan, likely indicating a read error. This chain joins TRBV6-1 and TRBJ2-2; possibly TRBD1 for D (6 bases). The CDR3 is 13 residues long. The germline V gene has CDR1 MNHNS and CDR2 SASEGT. V dropped 6 bases and J dropped 8 bases, with 13 bases sitting between them. Here the CDR3 reads CASSEYRVGELFS. DNA for the CDR3: TGTGCCAGCAGCGAATACAGGGTTGGGGAGCTGTTTTCT.

The chain carries TRBV4-3 and TRBJ2-1, with unresolved D. The CDR3 is made up of 15 amino acids. The germline V gene encodes CDR1 LGHNA and CDR2 YSLEER. Trimming shortened V by 8 bases and J by 4 bases, and 18 bases separated the two germline ends. This CDR3 reads CASQDPYSEYNEQFF. CDR3 in DNA: TGCGCCAGCCAAGATCCCTACTCAGAATACAATGAGCAGTTCTTC.

A remark on this clonotype: One end of the junction fails to match germline, which may point to a read error. The genes are TRBV4-1 and TRBJ2-5; 8 nucleotides line up with TRBD2. CDR1 and CDR2 (germline): MGHRA, YSYEKL. The CDR3 sequence is 16 residues long. The CDR3 here is CASSQNPGQAGETQYF. CDR3 coding DNA: TGCGCCAGCAGCCAAAATCCAGGACAAGCGGGAGAGACCCAATACTTC.

The chain couples TRBV11-2 to TRBJ2-5, with 9 bases lining up with TRBD1. CDR1 SGHAT and CDR2 FQNNGV come from the germline V gene. The CDR3 spans 14 residues. Trimming cost V 4 bases and J 5 bases; bases outside gene matches: 5. CDR3 region: CASSSGQGSETQYF. The DNA of the CDR3 is TGTGCCAGCAGCTCGGGACAGGGATCCGAGACCCAGTACTTC.

Regarding this clonotype: Here the CDR3 omits its conserved ending phenylalanine or tryptophan, so a read error is the likely source. Because the CDR3's place on the DNA is in doubt, the DNA is left out and the CDR3 is given as listed by TCRdb. The chain has TRBV29-1 and TRBJ2-1. The CDR3 spans 14 residues, counting both ends. Germline lookup yields CDR1 SQVTM and CDR2 ANQGSEA. The CDR3 sequence: CSVVLGETYNEHFS.

The V and J genes are TRBV12-3 or TRBV12-4 and TRBJ2-2; no clear D. This CDR3 has 13 residues. The DNA for the CDR3 is TGTCCAAGCAGTTTGATGGAGTTCGGGGAGCTGTTTTTT. This codes for CPSSLMEFGELFF.

V is TRBV6-2 or TRBV6-3 and J is TRBJ2-7; maybe TRBD1 (5 bases). The CDR3 totals 14 residues. From germline, CDR1 is MNHEY and CDR2 SVGEGT. The ends were cut back, 11 bases at V and 3 bases at J, with 20 bases in the middle. The CDR3 loop is CACSFDSEYYEQYF. In DNA form, the CDR3 reads TGTGCCTGCTCCTTTGACAGTGAATACTACGAGCAGTACTTC.